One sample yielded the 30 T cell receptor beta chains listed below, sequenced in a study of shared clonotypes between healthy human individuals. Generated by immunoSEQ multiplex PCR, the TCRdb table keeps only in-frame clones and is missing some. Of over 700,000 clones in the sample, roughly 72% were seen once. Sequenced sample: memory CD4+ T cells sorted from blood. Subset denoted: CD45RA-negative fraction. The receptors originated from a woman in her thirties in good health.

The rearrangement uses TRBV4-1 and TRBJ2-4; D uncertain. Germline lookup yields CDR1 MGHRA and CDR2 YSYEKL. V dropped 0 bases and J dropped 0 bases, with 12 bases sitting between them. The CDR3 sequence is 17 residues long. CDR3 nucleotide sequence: TGCGCCAGCAGCCAAGATCGGGCGGTGCTAGCCAAAAACATTCAGTACTTC. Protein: CASSQDRAVLAKNIQYF.

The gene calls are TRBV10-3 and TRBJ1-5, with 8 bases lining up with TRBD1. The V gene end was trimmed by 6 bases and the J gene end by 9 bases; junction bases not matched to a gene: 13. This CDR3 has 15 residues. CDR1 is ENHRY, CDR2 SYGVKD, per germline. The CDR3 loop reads CAISETDRVGAPQHF. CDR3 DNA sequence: TGTGCCATCAGCGAGACGGACAGGGTGGGAGCGCCCCAGCATTTT.

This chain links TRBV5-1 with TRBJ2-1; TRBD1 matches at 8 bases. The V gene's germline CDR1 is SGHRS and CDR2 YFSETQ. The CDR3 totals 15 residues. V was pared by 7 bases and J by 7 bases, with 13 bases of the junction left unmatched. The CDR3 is CASQIGQGRLNEQFF. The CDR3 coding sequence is TGCGCCAGCCAGATAGGACAGGGCAGGTTGAATGAGCAGTTCTTC. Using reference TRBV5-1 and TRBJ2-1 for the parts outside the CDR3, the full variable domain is KAGVTQTPRYLIKTRGQQVTLSCSPISGHRSVSWYQQTPGQGLQFLFEYFSETQRNKGNFPGRFSGRQFSNSRSEMNVSTLELGDSALYLCASQIGQGRLNEQFFGPGTRLTVL.

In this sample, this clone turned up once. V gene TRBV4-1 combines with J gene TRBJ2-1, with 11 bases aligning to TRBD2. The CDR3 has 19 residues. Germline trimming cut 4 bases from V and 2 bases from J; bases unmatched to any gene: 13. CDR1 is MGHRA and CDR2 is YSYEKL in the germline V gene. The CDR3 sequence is CASSPKTLTSGATYNEQFF. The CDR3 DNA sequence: TGCGCCAGCAGCCCGAAAACCCTGACTAGCGGGGCAACCTACAATGAGCAGTTCTTC.

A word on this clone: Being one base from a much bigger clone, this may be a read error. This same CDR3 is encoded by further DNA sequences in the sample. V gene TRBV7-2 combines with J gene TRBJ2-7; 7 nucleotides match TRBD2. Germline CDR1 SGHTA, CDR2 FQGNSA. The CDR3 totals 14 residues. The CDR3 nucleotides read TGTGCCAGCAGCCCACAGCGGGACTCCTACGAGCAGTACTTT. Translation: CASSPQRDSYEQYF.

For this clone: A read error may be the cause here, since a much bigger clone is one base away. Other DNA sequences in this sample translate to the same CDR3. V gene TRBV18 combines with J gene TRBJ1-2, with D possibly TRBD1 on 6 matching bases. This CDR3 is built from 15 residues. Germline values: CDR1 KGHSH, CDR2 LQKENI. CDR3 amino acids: CASSPPGTTNYGYTF. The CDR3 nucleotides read TGTGCCAGCTCGCCACCGGGGACAACTAACTATGGCTACACCTTC.

The CDR3 spells CASMIGDRGSGYTF. In DNA form, the CDR3 reads TGTGCCAGCATGATCGGGGACAGGGGGTCTGGCTACACCTTC. The chain couples TRBV28 to TRBJ1-2; 11 bases line up with TRBD1. V dropped 7 bases and J dropped 7; count of bases not matched to a gene: 8. Germline V gene lookup returns CDR1 MDHEN and CDR2 SYDVKM. There are 14 residues in the CDR3.

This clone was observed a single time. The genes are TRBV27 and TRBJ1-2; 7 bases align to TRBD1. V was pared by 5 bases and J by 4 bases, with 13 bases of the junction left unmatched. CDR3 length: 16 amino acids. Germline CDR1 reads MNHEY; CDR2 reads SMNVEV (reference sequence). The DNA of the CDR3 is TGTGCCAGCAGTCCAGGGGCGGGACAGTCAAGCTATGGCTACACCTTC. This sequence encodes CASSPGAGQSSYGYTF.

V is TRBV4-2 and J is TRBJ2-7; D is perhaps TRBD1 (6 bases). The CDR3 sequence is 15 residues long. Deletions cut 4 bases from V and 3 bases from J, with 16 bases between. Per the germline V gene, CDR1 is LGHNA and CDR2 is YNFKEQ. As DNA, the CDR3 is TGTGCCAGCAGCCCGGACATAACGACAGGCTACGAGCAGTACTTC. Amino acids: CASSPDITTGYEQYF.

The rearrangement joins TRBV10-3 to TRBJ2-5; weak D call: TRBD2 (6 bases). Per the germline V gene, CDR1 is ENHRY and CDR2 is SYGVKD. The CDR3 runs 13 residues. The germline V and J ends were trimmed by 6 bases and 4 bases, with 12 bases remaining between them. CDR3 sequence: CAIREGSRETQYF. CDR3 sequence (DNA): TGTGCCATCAGGGAGGGGAGTAGAGAGACCCAGTACTTC.

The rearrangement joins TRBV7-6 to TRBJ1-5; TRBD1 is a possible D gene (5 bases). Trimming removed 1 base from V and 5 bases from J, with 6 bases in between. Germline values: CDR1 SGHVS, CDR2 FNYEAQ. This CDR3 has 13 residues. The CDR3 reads CASSLVGDQPQHF. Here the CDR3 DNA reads TGTGCCAGCAGCTTAGTGGGGGATCAGCCCCAGCATTTT.

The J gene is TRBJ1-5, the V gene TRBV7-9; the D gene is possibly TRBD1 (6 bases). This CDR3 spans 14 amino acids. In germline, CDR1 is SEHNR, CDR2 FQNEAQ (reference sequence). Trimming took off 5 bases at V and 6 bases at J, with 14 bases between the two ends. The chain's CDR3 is CASSQSGASQPQHF. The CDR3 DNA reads TGTGCCAGCAGCCAATCAGGGGCCAGTCAGCCCCAGCATTTT.

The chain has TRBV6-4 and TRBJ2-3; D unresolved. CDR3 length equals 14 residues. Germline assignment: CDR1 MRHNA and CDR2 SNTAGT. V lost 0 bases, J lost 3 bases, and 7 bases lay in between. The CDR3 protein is CASSDSHTTDTQYF. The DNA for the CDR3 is TGTGCCAGCAGTGACTCCCACACGACAGATACGCAGTATTTT.

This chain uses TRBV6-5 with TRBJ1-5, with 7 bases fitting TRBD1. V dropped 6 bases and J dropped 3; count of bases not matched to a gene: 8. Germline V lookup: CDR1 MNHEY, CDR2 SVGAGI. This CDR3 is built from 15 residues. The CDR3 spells CASSTRDSNNQPQHF. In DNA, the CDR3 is TGTGCCAGCAGCACCCGGGACAGTAACAATCAGCCCCAGCATTTT.

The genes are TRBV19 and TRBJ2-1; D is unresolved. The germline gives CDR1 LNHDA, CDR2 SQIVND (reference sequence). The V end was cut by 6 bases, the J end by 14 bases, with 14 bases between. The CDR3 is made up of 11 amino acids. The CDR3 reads CASRVGSSKFF. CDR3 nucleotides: TGTGCCAGTAGGGTAGGGTCTAGTAAGTTCTTC. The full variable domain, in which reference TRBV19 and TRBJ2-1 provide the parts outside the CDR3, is DGGITQSPKYLFRKEGQNVTLSCEQNLNHDAMYWYRQDPGQGLRLIYYSQIVNDFQKGDIAEGYSVSREKKESFPLTVTSAQKNPTAFYLCASRVGSSKFFGPGTRLTVL.

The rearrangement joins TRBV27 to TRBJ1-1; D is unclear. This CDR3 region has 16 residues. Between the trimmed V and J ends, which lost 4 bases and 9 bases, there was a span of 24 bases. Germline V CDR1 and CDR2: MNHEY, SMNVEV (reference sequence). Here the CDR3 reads CASSSPPSAKRAQAFF. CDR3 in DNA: TGTGCCAGCAGTTCCCCGCCAAGCGCCAAGCGGGCCCAAGCTTTCTTT.

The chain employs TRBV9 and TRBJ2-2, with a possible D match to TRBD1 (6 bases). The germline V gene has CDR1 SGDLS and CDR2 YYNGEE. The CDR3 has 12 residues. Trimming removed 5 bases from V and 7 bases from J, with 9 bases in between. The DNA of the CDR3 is TGTGCCAGCAGTGAGGGGGTCGGGGAGCTGTTTTTT. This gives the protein CASSEGVGELFF.

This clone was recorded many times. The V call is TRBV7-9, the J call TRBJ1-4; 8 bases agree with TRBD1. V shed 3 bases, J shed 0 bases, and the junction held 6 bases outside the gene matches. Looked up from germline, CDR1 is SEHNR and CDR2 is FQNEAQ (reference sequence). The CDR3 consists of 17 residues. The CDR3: CASSFSTGVSTNEKLFF. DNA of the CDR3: TGTGCCAGCAGCTTTTCGACAGGGGTGTCAACTAATGAAAAACTGTTTTTT.

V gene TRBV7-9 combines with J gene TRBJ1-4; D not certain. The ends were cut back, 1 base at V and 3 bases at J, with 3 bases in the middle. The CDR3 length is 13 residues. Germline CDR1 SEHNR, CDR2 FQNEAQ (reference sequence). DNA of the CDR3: TGTGCCAGCAGCTTAGTGGCTAATGAAAAACTGTTTTTT. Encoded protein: CASSLVANEKLFF.

CDR3 residues: CASRLLAGVYEQFF. CDR3 DNA: TGTGCCAGCAGACTTTTAGCGGGAGTCTATGAGCAGTTCTTC. This chain connects TRBV7-8 to TRBJ2-1, with TRBD2 matching over 9 bases. Germline values: CDR1 SGHVS, CDR2 FQNEAQ. This CDR3 is built from 14 residues. V lost 6 bases, J lost 8 bases, and 8 bases stayed unmatched.

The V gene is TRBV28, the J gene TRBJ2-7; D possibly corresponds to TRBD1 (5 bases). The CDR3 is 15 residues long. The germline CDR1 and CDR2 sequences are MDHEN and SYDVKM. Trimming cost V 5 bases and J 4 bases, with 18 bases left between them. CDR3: CASSGPSSRVYEQYF. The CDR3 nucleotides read TGTGCCAGCAGTGGGCCCAGCAGCAGGGTTTACGAGCAGTACTTC.

As DNA, the CDR3 is TGTGCCAGCAGTGACAGGGCCGGCACAGATACGCAGTATTTT. It yields the protein CASSDRAGTDTQYF. The V gene is TRBV2, the J gene TRBJ2-3; a possible D gene is TRBD1 (5 bases). Germline CDR1 SNHLY, CDR2 FYNNEI. This CDR3 comprises 14 residues. V was shortened by 3 bases and J by 1 base, with 8 bases between the two germline ends.

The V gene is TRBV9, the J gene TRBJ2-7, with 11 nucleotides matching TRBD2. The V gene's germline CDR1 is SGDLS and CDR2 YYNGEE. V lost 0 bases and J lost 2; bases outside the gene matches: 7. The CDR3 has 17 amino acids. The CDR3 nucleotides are TGTGCCAGCAGCGTAGGAATAGGGACTAGCGGAACCTACGAGCAGTACTTC. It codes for CASSVGIGTSGTYEQYF.

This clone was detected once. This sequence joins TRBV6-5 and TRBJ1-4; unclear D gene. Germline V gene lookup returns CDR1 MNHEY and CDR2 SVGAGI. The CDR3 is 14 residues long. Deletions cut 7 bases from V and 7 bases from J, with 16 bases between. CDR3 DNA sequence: TGTGCCAGCACCAAAGGTGGGAATTCTGAAAAACTGTTTTTT. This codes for CASTKGGNSEKLFF.

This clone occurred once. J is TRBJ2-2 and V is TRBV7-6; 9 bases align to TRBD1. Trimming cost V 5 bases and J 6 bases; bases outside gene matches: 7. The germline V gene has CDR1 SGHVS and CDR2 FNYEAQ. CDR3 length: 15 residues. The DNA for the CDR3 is TGTGCCAGCAGCACGGGACAGGGAGGGGCCGGGGAGCTGTTTTTT. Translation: CASSTGQGGAGELFF.

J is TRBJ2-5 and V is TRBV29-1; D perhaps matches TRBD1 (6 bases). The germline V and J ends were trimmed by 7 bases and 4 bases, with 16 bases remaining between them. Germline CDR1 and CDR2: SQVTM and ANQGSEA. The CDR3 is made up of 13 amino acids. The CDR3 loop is CSANRAFGETQYF. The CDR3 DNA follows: TGCAGCGCCAACAGGGCCTTCGGAGAGACCCAGTACTTC. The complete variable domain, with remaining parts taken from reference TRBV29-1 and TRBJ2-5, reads SAVISQKPSRDICQRGTSLTIQCQVDSQVTMMFWYRQQPGQSLTLIATANQGSEATYESGFVIDKFPISRPNLTFSTLTVSNMSPEDSSIYLCSANRAFGETQYFGPGTRLLVL.

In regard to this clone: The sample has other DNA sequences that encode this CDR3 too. CDR3 residues: CASSPSGANVLTF. The CDR3 DNA reads TGTGCCAGCTCACCATCTGGGGCCAACGTCCTGACTTTC. The J gene is TRBJ2-6, the V gene TRBV18; D is ambiguous. In germline, CDR1 is KGHSH, CDR2 LQKENI. V shed 2 bases and J shed 1 base, with 0 bases lying between them. The CDR3 is made up of 13 amino acids.

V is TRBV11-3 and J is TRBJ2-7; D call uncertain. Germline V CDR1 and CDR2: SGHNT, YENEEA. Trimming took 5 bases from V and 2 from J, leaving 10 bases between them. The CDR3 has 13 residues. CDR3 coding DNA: TGTGCCAGCAGCCCTCGTGAGGCCTACGAGCAGTACTTC. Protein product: CASSPREAYEQYF.

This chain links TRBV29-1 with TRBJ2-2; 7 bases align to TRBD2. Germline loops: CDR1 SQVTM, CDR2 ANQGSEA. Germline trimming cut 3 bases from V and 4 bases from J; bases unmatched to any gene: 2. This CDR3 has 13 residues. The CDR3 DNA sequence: TGCAGCGTTGATACGGGGGGCACCGGGGAGCTGTTTTTT. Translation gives CSVDTGGTGELFF.

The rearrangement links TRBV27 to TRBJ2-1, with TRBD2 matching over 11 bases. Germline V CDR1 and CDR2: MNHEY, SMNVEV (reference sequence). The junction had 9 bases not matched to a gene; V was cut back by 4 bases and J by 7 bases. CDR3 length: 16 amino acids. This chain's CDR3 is CASSSSIAGGLNEQFF. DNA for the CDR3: TGTGCCAGCAGTTCCTCTATAGCGGGAGGGCTAAATGAGCAGTTCTTC.